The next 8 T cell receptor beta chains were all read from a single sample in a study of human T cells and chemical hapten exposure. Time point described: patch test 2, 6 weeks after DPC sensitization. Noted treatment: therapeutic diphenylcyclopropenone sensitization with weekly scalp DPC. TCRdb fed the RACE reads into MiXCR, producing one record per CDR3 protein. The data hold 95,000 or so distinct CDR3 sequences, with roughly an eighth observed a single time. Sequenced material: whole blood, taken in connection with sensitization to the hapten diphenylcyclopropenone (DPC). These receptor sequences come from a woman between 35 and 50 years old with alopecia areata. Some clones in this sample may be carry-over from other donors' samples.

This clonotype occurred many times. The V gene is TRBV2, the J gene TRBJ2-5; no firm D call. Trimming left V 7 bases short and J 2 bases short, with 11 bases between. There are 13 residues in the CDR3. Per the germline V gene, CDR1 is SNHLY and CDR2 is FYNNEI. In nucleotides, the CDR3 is TGTGCCAGCACCAGACGAAGACAAGAGACCCAGTACTTC. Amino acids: CASTRRRQETQYF.

The CDR3: CASSQRGSHEQFF. The CDR3 bases are TGTGCCAGCAGCCAACGGGGGTCCCATGAGCAGTTCTTC. The chain combines TRBV3-1 with TRBJ2-1, with D perhaps TRBD2 (6 bases). Germline CDR1 and CDR2: LGHDT and YNNKEL (reference sequence). Trimming shortened V by 2 bases and J by 8 bases, and 10 bases separated the two germline ends. The CDR3 consists of 13 residues.

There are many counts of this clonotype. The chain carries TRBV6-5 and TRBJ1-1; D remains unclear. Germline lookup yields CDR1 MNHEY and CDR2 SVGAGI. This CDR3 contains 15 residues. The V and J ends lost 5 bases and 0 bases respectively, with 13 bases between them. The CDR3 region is CASSPQGQVNTEAFF. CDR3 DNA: TGTGCCAGCAGTCCCCAAGGGCAGGTGAACACTGAAGCTTTCTTT.

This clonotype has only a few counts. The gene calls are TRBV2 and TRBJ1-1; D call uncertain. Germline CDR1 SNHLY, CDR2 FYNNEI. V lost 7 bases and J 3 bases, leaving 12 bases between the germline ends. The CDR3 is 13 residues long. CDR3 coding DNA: TGTGCCAGCAAGTTCATTACGGACACTGAAGCTTTCTTT. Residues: CASKFITDTEAFF.

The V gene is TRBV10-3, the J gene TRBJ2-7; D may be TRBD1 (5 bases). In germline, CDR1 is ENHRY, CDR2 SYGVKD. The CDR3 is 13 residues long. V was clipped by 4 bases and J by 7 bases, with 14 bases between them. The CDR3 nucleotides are TGTGCCATCAGTGGTACAGGACCTGGGGAGCAGTACTTC. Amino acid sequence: CAISGTGPGEQYF.

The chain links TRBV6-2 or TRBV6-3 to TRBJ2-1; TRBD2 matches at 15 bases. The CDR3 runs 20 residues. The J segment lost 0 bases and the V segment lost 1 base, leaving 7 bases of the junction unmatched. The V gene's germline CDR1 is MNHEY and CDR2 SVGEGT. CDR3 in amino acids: CASSYLSGTSGRSSYNEQFF. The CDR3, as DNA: TGTGCCAGCAGTTACTTGTCCGGGACTAGCGGGAGGAGCTCCTACAATGAGCAGTTCTTC.

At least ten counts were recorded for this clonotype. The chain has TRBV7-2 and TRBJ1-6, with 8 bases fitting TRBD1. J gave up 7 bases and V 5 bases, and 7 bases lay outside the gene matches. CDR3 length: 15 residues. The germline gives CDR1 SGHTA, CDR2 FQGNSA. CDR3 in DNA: TGTGCCAGCAGCCAGGGGGCGGGTTCGAATTCACCCCTCCACTTT. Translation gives CASSQGAGSNSPLHF. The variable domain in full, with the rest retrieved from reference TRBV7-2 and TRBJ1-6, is GAGVSQSPSNKVTEKGKDVELRCDPISGHTALYWYRQSLGQGLEFLIYFQGNSAPDKSGLPSDRFSAERTGGSVSTLTIQRTQQEDSAVYLCASSQGAGSNSPLHFGNGTRLTVT.

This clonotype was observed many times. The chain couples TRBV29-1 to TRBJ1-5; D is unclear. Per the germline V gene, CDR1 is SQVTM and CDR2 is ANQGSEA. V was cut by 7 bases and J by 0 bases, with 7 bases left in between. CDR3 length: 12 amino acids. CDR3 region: CSAAHSNQPQHF. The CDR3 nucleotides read TGCAGCGCCGCCCATAGCAATCAGCCCCAGCATTTT.